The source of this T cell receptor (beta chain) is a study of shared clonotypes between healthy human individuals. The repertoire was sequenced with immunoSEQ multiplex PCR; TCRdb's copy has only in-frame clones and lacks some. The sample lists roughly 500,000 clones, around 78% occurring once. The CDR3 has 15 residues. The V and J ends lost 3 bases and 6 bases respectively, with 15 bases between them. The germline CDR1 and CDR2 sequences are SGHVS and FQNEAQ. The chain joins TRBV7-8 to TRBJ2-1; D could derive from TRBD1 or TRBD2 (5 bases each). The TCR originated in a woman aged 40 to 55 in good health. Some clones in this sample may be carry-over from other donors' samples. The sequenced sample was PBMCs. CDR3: CASSFTGTLVNEQFF. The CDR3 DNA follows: TGTGCCAGCAGCTTTACCGGGACGTTGGTCAATGAGCAGTTCTTC.